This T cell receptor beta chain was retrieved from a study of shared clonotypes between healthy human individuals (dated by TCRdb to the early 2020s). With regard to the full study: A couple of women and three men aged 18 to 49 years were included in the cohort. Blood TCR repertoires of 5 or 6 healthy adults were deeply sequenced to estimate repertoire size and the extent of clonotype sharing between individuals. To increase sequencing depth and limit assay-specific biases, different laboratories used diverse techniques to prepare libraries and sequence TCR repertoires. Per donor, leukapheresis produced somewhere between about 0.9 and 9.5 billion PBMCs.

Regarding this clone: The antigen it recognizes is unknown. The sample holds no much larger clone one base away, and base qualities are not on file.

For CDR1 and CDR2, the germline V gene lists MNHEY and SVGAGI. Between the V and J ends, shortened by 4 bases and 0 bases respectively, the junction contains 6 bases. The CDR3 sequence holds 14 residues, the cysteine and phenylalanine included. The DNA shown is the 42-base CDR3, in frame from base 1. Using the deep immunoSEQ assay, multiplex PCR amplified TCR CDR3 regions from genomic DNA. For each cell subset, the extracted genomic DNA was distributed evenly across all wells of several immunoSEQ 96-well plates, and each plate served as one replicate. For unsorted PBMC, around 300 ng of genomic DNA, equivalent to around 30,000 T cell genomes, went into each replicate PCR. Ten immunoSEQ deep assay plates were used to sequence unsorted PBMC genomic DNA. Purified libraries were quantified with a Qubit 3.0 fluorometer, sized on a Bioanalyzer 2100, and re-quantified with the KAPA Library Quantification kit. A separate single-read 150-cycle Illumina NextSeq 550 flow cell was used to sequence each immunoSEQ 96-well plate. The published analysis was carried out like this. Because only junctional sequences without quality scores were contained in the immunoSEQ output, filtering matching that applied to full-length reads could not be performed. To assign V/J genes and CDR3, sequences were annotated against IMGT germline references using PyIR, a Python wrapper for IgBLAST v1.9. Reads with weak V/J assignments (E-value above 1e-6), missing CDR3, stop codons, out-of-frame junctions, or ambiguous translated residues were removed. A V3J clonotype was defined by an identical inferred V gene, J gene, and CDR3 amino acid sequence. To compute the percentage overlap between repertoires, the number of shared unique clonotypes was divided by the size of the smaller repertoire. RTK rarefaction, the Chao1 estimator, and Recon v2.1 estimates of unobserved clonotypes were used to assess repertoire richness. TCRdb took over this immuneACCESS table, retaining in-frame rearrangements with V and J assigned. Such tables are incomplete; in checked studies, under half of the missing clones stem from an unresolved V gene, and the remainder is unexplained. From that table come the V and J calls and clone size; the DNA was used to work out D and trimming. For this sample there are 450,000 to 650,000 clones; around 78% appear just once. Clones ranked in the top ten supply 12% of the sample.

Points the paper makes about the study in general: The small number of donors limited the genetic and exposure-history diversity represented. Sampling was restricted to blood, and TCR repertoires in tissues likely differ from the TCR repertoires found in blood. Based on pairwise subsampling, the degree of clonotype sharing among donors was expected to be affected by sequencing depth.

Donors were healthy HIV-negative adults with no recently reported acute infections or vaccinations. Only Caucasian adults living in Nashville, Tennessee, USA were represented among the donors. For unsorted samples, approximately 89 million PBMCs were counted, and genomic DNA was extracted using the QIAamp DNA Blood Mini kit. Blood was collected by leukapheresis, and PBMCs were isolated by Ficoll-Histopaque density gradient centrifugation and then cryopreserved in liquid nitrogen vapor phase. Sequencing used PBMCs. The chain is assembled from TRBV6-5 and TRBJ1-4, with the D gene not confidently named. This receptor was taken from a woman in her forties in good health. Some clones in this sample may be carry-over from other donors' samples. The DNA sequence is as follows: TGTGCCAGCAGTTCAAGGGCAACTAATGAAAAACTGTTTTTT. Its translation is CASSSRATNEKLFF.